This entry features one TCR beta chain sequence. Its antigen remains unidentified. This sample was taken from a study of graft-versus-host responses after intestinal transplantation. Across the study: Every recipient had anti-thymocyte globulin induction and 2 to 4 years of tacrolimus plus steroids. Study-wide findings and caveats: GvH clones surfaced in recipient marrow, some emerging earlier in ileum or blood. Allografts carried high graft-versus-host to host-versus-graft clonal ratios in patients having graft-donor T cell macrochimerism. Early post-transplant HvG declines were associated with peak circulating GvH clone levels.

The repertoire was sequenced with immunoSEQ multiplex PCR; TCRdb's copy has only in-frame clones and lacks some. The sample includes over 65,000 clones, roughly 90% of them seen just once. CDR1 and CDR2 (germline): GTSNPN, SVGIG (reference sequence). The CDR3 has 17 amino acids. V lost 3 bases and J 8 bases, leaving 25 bases between the germline ends. The TCR sequence derives from a human patient who received an intestinal transplant, so some T cells may come from the graft donor. V is TRBV30 and J is TRBJ1-4; the D gene is possibly TRBD1 (6 bases). The source material was PBMCs, sampled 98 days after intestinal transplantation. The CDR3 bases are TGTGCCTGGAGGCAACCTATTTTCGGGACATCGGGGGAAAAACTGTTTTTT. Translated: CAWRQPIFGTSGEKLFF.